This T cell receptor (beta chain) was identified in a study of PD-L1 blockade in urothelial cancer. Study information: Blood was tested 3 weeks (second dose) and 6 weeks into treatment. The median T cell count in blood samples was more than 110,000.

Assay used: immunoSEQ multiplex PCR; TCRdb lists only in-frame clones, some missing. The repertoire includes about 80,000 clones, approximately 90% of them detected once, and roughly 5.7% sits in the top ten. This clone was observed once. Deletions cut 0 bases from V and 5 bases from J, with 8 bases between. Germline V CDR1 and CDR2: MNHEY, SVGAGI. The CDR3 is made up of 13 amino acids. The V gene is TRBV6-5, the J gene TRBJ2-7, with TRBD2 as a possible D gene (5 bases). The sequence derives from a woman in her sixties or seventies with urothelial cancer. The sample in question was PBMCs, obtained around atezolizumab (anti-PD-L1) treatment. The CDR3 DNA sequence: TGTGCCAGCAGTTACTCAGGCGGGCACGAGCAGTACTTC. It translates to CASSYSGGHEQYF.